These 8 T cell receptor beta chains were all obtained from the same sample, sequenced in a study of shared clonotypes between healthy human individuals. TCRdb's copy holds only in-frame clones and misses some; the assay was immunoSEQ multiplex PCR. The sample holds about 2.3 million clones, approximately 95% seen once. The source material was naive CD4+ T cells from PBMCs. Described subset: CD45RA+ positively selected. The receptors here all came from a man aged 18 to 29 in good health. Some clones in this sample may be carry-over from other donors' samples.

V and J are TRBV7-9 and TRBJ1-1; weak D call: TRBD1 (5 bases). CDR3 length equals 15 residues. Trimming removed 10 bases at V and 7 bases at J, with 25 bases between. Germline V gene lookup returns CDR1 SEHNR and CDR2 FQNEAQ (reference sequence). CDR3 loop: CATRIQGKIEGEAFF. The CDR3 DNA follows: TGTGCCACCCGTATCCAGGGAAAAATTGAGGGTGAAGCTTTCTTT. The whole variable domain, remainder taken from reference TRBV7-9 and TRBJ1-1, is DTGVSQNPRHKITKRGQNVTFRCDPISEHNRLYWYRQTLGQGPEFLTYFQNEAQLEKSRLLSDRFSAERPKGSFSTLEIQRTEQGDSAMYLCATRIQGKIEGEAFFGQGTRLTVV.

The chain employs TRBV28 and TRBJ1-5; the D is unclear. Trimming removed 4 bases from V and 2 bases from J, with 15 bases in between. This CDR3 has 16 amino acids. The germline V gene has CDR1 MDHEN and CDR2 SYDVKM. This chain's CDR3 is CASSSTVPIGNQPQHF. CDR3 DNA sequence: TGTGCCAGCAGTTCCACAGTTCCGATCGGCAATCAGCCCCAGCATTTT.

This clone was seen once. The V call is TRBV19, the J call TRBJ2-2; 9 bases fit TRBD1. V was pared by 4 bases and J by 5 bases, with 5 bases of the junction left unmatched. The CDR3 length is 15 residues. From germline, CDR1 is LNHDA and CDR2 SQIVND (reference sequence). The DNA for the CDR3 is TGTGCCAGTAGTACCCGGGACAGGGTGACCGGGGAGCTGTTTTTT. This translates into CASSTRDRVTGELFF.

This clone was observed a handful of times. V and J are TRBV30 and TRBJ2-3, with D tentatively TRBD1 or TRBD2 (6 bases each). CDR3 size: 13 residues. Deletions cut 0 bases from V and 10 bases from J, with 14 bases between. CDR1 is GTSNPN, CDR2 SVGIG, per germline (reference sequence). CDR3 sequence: CAWSVVVRGAQYF. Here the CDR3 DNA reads TGTGCCTGGAGTGTCGTCGTTAGGGGGGCGCAGTATTTT.

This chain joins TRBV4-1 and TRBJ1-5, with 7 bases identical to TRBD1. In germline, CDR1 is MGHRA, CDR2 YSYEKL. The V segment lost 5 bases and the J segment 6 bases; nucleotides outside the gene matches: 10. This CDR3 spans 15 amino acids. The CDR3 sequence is CASSSQGVPGQPQHF. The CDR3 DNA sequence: TGCGCCAGCAGCTCCCAGGGGGTTCCAGGTCAGCCCCAGCATTTT.

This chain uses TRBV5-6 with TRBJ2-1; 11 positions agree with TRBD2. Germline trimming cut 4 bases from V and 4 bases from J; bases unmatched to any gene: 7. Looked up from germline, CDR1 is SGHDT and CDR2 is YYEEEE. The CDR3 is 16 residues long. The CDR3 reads CASSLPGTSGYNEQFF. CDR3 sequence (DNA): TGTGCCAGCAGCCTCCCCGGGACTAGCGGTTACAATGAGCAGTTCTTC.

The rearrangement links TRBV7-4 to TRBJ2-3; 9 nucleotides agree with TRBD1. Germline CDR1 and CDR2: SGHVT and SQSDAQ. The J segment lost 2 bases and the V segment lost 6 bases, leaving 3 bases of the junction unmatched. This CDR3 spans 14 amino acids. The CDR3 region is CASSWTGATDTQYF. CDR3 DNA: TGTGCCAGCAGTTGGACAGGGGCCACAGATACGCAGTATTTT.

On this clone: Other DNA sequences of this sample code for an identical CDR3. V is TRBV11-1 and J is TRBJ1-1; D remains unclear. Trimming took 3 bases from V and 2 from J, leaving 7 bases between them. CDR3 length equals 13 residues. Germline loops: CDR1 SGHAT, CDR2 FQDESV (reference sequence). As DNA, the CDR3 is TGTGCCAGCAGCTTGAGCGGAAACACTGAAGCTTTCTTT. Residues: CASSLSGNTEAFF. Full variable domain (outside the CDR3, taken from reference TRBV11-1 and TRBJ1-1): EAEVAQSPRYKITEKSQAVAFWCDPISGHATLYWYRQILGQGPELLVQFQDESVVDDSQLPKDRFSAERLKGVDSTLKIQPAELGDSAMYLCASSLSGNTEAFFGQGTRLTVV.